The 6 T cell receptor beta chains presented below share a single source sample, sequenced in a study of blood T cell repertoires in COVID-19. Sequencing used immunoSEQ multiplex PCR; TCRdb keeps in-frame clones, though not all of them. The sample records around 280,000 clones, 85% to 90% being singletons. The sample taken for sequencing was PBMCs or T cells enriched from blood (not recorded which). Every receptor here comes from a woman younger than 35 with acute COVID-19.

This rearrangement joins TRBV4-1 to TRBJ2-2; 14 nucleotides line up with TRBD2. Germline CDR1 is MGHRA and CDR2 is YSYEKL. The CDR3 covers 18 residues. V lost 0 bases and J lost 3; bases outside the gene matches: 3. The CDR3 spells CASSQETSGRAYTGELFF. DNA of the CDR3: TGCGCCAGCAGCCAAGAGACTAGCGGGAGGGCCTACACCGGGGAGCTGTTTTTT.

The V and J genes are TRBV7-2 and TRBJ2-5, with no clear D. This CDR3 is 17 amino acids long. Germline V CDR1 and CDR2: SGHTA, FQGNSA. V lost 5 bases and J lost 2, with 21 bases in between. CDR3 in DNA: TGTGCCAGCAGCGTTGGTTTGGCGGCAAGGCCTCAAGAGACCCAGTACTTC. Its protein product is CASSVGLAARPQETQYF.

The chain employs TRBV3-1 (or the pseudogene TRBV3-2) and TRBJ2-2, with 7 bases identical to TRBD2. Germline CDR1 LGHDT, CDR2 YNNKEL (reference sequence). The CDR3 contains 14 residues. With 3 bases clipped from V and 9 bases from J, the junction kept 7 bases outside the gene matches. CDR3 sequence (DNA): TGTGCCAGCAGCCAGAGCGGGAACCGTAGGGAGCTGTTTTTT. Encoded protein: CASSQSGNRRELFF.

V usage is TRBV30 and J usage is TRBJ1-2; TRBD1 agrees at 8 bases. This CDR3 has 14 amino acids. V shed 3 bases, J shed 4 bases, and the junction held 7 bases outside the gene matches. CDR1 and CDR2 from the germline V gene are GTSNPN and SVGIG (reference sequence). The CDR3 region has the DNA TGTGCCTGGAGGACGGCAGGGGGCAGCTATGGCTACACCTTC. Residues: CAWRTAGGSYGYTF.

The V gene is TRBV6-4, the J gene TRBJ2-3; 9 nucleotides align to TRBD2. From germline, CDR1 is MRHNA and CDR2 SNTAGT. V lost 0 bases, J lost 4 bases, and 11 bases stayed unmatched. The CDR3 totals 18 residues. The CDR3, as DNA: TGTGCCAGCAGTGACTCTCCCCCCGGCGGGGGGGGGCCAGATACGCAGTATTTT. Its protein product is CASSDSPPGGGGPDTQYF.

In its sample, this clone was seen a few times. The chain links TRBV18 to TRBJ2-2; D call uncertain. From germline, CDR1 is KGHSH and CDR2 LQKENI. Trimming took off 6 bases at V and 6 bases at J, with 14 bases between the two ends. The CDR3 spans 14 residues. In nucleotides, the CDR3 is TGTGCCAGCTCTTCGGAGTCTGGTCCCGGGGAGCTGTTTTTT. This sequence encodes CASSSESGPGELFF.